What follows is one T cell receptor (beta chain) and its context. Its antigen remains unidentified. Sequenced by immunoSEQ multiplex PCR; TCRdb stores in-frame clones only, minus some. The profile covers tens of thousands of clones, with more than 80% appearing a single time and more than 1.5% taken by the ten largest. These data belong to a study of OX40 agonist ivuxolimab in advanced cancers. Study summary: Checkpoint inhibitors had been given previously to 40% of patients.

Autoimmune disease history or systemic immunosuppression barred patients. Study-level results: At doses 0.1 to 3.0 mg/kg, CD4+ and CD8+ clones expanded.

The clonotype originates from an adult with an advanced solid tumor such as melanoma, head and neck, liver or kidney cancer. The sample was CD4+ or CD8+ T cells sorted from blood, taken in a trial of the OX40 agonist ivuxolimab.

In DNA form, the CDR3 reads TGTGCCAGCAGCTCTCTTGGGGGTAGGTCCTACAATGAGCAGTTCTTC. Translated, it gives CASSSLGGRSYNEQFF. The chain carries TRBV11-2 and TRBJ2-1; either TRBD1 or TRBD2 may fit D (5 bases each). The germline V gene has CDR1 SGHAT and CDR2 FQNNGV. CDR3 length equals 16 residues. Trimming took 4 bases from V and 1 from J, leaving 14 bases between them.